This is a list of T cell receptor beta chains from one sample in a study of blood T cell repertoires in COVID-19. TCRdb's copy holds only in-frame clones and misses some; the assay was immunoSEQ multiplex PCR. The table lists 250,000 to 300,000 clones, roughly 88% of them singletons. Sequencing input: PBMCs or T cells enriched from blood (not recorded which). The receptors were sampled from a woman in her forties with acute COVID-19. The CDR3 runs from the conserved cysteine through the conserved F or W.

len: 15
v_gene: TRBV11-1
j_gene: TRBJ2-3
CDR3aa: CASSAAGRNTDTQYF

len: 14
v_gene: TRBV24-1
j_gene: TRBJ1-2
CDR3aa: CATSDPTETRGYTF

len: 15
v_gene: TRBV7-2
j_gene: TRBJ1-1
CDR3aa: CASSLAGRGQTEAFF

len: 15
v_gene: TRBV30
j_gene: TRBJ1-1
CDR3aa: CAWTRTETGNTEAFF

len: 12
v_gene: TRBV6-5
j_gene: TRBJ1-6
CDR3aa: CASSYRREPLHF

len: 18
v_gene: TRBV12-5
j_gene: TRBJ2-3
CDR3aa: CASGLVLKLGRATDTQYF

len: 15
v_gene: TRBV18
j_gene: TRBJ2-7
CDR3aa: CASSPAQGPFYEQYF

len: 14
v_gene: TRBV24-1
j_gene: TRBJ2-3
CDR3aa: CAVPAGDLTDTQYF

len: 15
v_gene: TRBV2
j_gene: TRBJ2-3
CDR3aa: CASSVQGLSTDTQYF

len: 14
v_gene: TRBV27
j_gene: TRBJ2-1
CDR3aa: CASSSAGGGNEQFF